These 21 T cell receptor beta chains were sequenced from one sample in a study of OX40 agonist ivuxolimab in advanced cancers. Clones were read by immunoSEQ multiplex PCR, and TCRdb kept only the in-frame ones, dropping some. Found here are some 100,000 clones, more than 85% of them singletons; the top ten hold 3.4%. This specimen consisted of CD4+ or CD8+ T cells sorted from blood, obtained in a trial of the OX40 agonist ivuxolimab. These receptors all stem from an adult with an advanced solid tumor such as melanoma, head and neck, liver or kidney cancer.

CDR3 sequence (DNA): TGTGCCAGCAGGCAAAGACAGGACCTTCGGACACCCCTCCACTTT. It codes for CASRQRQDLRTPLHF. The rearrangement uses TRBV6-6 and TRBJ1-6; D might be TRBD1 (6 bases). CDR1 and CDR2 (germline): MNHNY, SVGAGI (reference sequence). The germline V and J ends were trimmed by 6 bases and 11 bases, with 20 bases remaining between them. This CDR3 comprises 15 residues.

There are a few counts of this clone. The gene calls are TRBV11-2 and TRBJ1-6; the D gene is possibly TRBD1 (5 bases). The CDR3 totals 16 residues. Germline-derived CDR1 and CDR2 are SGHAT and FQNNGV. V was trimmed by 5 bases and J by 13 bases, leaving 24 bases between them. This CDR3 is CASSPWEGTASFPLHF. In nucleotides, the CDR3 is TGTGCCAGCAGCCCCTGGGAAGGGACCGCGTCGTTTCCCCTCCACTTT.

The CDR3 region is CASSYPTGGEYEQYF. The CDR3 DNA follows: TGTGCCAGCAGTTACCCGACAGGGGGCGAGTACGAGCAGTACTTC. This chain connects TRBV6-6 to TRBJ2-7, with TRBD1 matching over 10 bases. J gave up 4 bases and V 2 bases, and 5 bases lay outside the gene matches. The CDR3 extends over 15 amino acids. The V gene's germline CDR1 is MNHNY and CDR2 SVGAGI (reference sequence).

This clone was picked up one time. The chain is built from TRBV10-2 and TRBJ2-1; 14 bases align to TRBD2. With 6 bases clipped from V and 4 bases from J, the junction kept 11 bases outside the gene matches. Germline loops: CDR1 WSHSY, CDR2 SAAADI. The CDR3 covers 18 residues. The CDR3 loop is CASSITGTSGRGYNEQFF. The CDR3 DNA is TGCGCCAGCAGCATCACCGGGACTAGCGGGAGAGGGTACAATGAGCAGTTCTTC.

The rearrangement links TRBV30 to TRBJ2-7, with D possibly called TRBD1 or TRBD2 (5 bases each). V was cut by 0 bases and J by 2 bases, with 14 bases left in between. The CDR3 extends over 15 amino acids. CDR1 and CDR2 (germline): GTSNPN, SVGIG (reference sequence). The CDR3 DNA is TGTGCCTGGAGTGTATCCGGGACCCCCGCCTACGAGCAGTACTTC. Its protein product is CAWSVSGTPAYEQYF.

V is TRBV7-2 and J is TRBJ2-1; no definite D call. Germline CDR1 SGHTA, CDR2 FQGNSA. V lost 4 bases to trimming and J lost 7 bases, with 14 bases between them. This CDR3 has 14 residues. CDR3 DNA: TGTGCCAGCAGCTGGGCAAGTGGGGAAAATGAGCAGTTCTTC. Amino acid sequence: CASSWASGENEQFF.

The V gene is TRBV2, the J gene TRBJ2-5, with TRBD2 matching 13 bases. This CDR3 spans 16 amino acids. The germline V gene has CDR1 SNHLY and CDR2 FYNNEI. The V and J ends lost 3 bases and 7 bases, in that order; junction bases with no gene match: 8. The CDR3 here is CASSDSTSGGYATQYF. CDR3 nucleotides: TGTGCCAGCAGTGATTCGACTAGCGGGGGGTACGCGACCCAGTACTTC.

The chain is built from TRBV23-1 and TRBJ2-4, with 10 bases matching TRBD2. Being an ORF, TRBV23-1 has a function that is uncertain. The CDR3 is 19 residues long. V was pared by 3 bases and J by 0 bases, with 11 bases of the junction left unmatched. The CDR3 loop reads CASSHPPGLAPRAKNIQYF. The CDR3 DNA sequence: TGCGCCAGCAGTCATCCCCCGGGACTAGCGCCTCGAGCCAAAAACATTCAGTACTTC.

The chain joins TRBV19 to TRBJ2-2; tentative D call: TRBD1 (5 bases). The germline V and J ends were trimmed by 3 bases and 4 bases, with 9 bases remaining between them. This CDR3 spans 14 amino acids. Germline V CDR1 and CDR2: LNHDA, SQIVND (reference sequence). As DNA, the CDR3 is TGTGCCAGTAGTATCGGTGGGGCCACCGGGGAGCTGTTTTTT. Its protein product is CASSIGGATGELFF.

The gene calls are TRBV9 and TRBJ2-5; 10 bases map to TRBD2. CDR3 length equals 14 residues. The V gene's germline CDR1 is SGDLS and CDR2 YYNGEE. The trim removed 0 bases at V and 4 bases at J, leaving 0 bases unmatched. The CDR3 spells CASSVGLAGETQYF. The CDR3 bases are TGTGCCAGCAGCGTAGGACTAGCGGGAGAGACCCAGTACTTC.

J is TRBJ2-1 and V is TRBV27, with D perhaps matching TRBD1 (6 bases). Germline values: CDR1 MNHEY, CDR2 SMNVEV (reference sequence). The CDR3 spans 15 residues. Trimming removed 0 bases from V and 5 bases from J, with 11 bases in between. The CDR3 sequence is CASSLSRTAHNEQFF. The CDR3 DNA reads TGTGCCAGCAGTTTATCTCGGACAGCCCACAATGAGCAGTTCTTC.

This clone showed up just once. The CDR3 sequence is CASSFGHRSYEQYF. The CDR3 DNA follows: TGTGCCAGCAGCTTTGGACACCGCTCCTACGAGCAGTACTTC. J is TRBJ2-7 and V is TRBV7-9; the D gene is possibly TRBD1 (5 bases). The germline gives CDR1 SEHNR, CDR2 FQNEAQ (reference sequence). There are 14 residues in the CDR3. The V end lost 3 bases, the J end lost 0 bases, and 9 bases lay between the germline ends.

This clone was found a few times. The V gene is TRBV4-1, the J gene TRBJ2-7; 9 bases fit TRBD2. V dropped 4 bases and J dropped 6; count of bases not matched to a gene: 7. The CDR3 is 14 amino acids. In germline, CDR1 is MGHRA, CDR2 YSYEKL. CDR3 DNA: TGCGCCAGCAGCCTGCGGGAGGGCCCTCGCGAGCAGTACTTC. Protein: CASSLREGPREQYF.

This clone was recorded at least ten times. The V call is TRBV4-1, the J call TRBJ1-4; possible D gene TRBD1, 6 bases. Trimming removed 2 bases from V and 8 bases from J, with 12 bases in between. CDR1 and CDR2 from the germline V gene are MGHRA and YSYEKL. The CDR3 consists of 14 residues. The CDR3 spells CASSQTQGGEKLFF. The CDR3, as DNA: TGCGCCAGCAGCCAAACACAGGGAGGAGAAAAACTGTTTTTT.

The chain has TRBV4-1 and TRBJ1-2; no clear D. The CDR3 loop spans 15 amino acids. Per germline, CDR1 MGHRA and CDR2 YSYEKL. Trimming left V 4 bases short and J 8 bases short, with 20 bases between. CDR3 sequence (DNA): TGCGCCAGCAGCCCTGTAACCGAAAATTTCTGGGGCTACACCTTC. Residues: CASSPVTENFWGYTF.

The genes are TRBV27 and TRBJ2-2; D unclear. V lost 3 bases and J lost 7, with 6 bases in between. The germline gives CDR1 MNHEY, CDR2 SMNVEV (reference sequence). CDR3 length equals 12 residues. The CDR3 nucleotides are TGTGCCAGCAGTTTTGTAGGCGGGGAGCTGTTTTTT. Translating it yields CASSFVGGELFF.

V is TRBV5-5 and J is TRBJ1-6, with a weak D call TRBD1 (6 bases). Germline V lookup: CDR1 SGHKS, CDR2 YYEKEE (reference sequence). The CDR3 is 16 amino acids. Trimming removed 4 bases from V and 7 bases from J, with 18 bases in between. CDR3 loop: CASSLRLRGENSPLHF. The CDR3 coding sequence is TGTGCCAGCAGCCTTCGTTTAAGGGGGGAGAATTCACCCCTCCACTTT.

The chain has TRBV5-6 and TRBJ1-6; the D is unclear. The CDR3 spans 14 residues. The V and J ends lost 1 base and 8 bases respectively, with 10 bases between them. Germline V lookup: CDR1 SGHDT, CDR2 YYEEEE. CDR3 in amino acids: CASSLFSSYSPLHF. DNA of the CDR3: TGTGCCAGCAGCTTGTTTAGTTCTTATTCACCCCTCCACTTT.

J is TRBJ2-2 and V is TRBV6-4; no definite D call. V lost 2 bases, J lost 7 bases, and 8 bases lay in between. CDR1 is MRHNA, CDR2 SNTAGT, per germline. The CDR3 loop spans 13 amino acids. CDR3: CASSDKWLGELFF. In DNA form, the CDR3 reads TGTGCCAGCAGTGACAAGTGGCTCGGGGAGCTGTTTTTT.

The chain employs TRBV7-8 and TRBJ1-1, with D perhaps matching TRBD1 (5 bases). CDR3 length equals 12 residues. From germline, CDR1 is SGHVS and CDR2 FQNEAQ. V dropped 1 base and J dropped 6 bases, with 6 bases sitting between them. The CDR3 bases are TGTGCCAGCAGCTTAGTAGGGGCTGAAGCTTTCTTT. Translating gives CASSLVGAEAFF.

CDR3 sequence (DNA): TGTGCCACCAGAAAAGGGGGGAACACTGAAGCTTTCTTT. Translating it yields CATRKGGNTEAFF. The genes are TRBV15 and TRBJ1-1; D possibly corresponds to TRBD1 (6 bases). CDR1 is LNHNV, CDR2 YYDKDF, per germline (reference sequence). This CDR3 has 13 amino acids. V dropped 6 bases and J dropped 1 base, with 9 bases sitting between them.